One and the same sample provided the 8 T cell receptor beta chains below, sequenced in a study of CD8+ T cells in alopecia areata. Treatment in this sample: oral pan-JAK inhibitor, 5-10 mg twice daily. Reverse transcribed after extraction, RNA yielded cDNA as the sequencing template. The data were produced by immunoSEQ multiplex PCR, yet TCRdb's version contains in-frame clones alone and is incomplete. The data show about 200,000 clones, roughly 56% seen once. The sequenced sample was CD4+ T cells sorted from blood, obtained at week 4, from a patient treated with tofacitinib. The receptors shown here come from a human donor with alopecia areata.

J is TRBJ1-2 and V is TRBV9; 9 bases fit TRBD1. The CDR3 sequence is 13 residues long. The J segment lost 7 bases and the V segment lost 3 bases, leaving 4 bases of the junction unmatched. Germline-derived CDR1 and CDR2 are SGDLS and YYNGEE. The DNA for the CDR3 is TGTGCCAGCAGCGGGGACAGGGACGGTGGCTACACCTTC. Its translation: CASSGDRDGGYTF.

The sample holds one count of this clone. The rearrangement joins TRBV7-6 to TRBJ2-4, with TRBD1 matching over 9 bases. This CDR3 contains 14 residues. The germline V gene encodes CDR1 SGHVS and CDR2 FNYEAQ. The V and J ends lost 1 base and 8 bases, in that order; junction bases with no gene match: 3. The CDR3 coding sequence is TGTGCCAGCAGCTTAGAACGGACAGGGGACATTCAGTACTTC. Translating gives CASSLERTGDIQYF. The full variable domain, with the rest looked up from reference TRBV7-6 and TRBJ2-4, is GAGVSQSPRYKVTKRGQDVALRCDPISGHVSLYWYRQALGQGPEFLTYFNYEAQQDKSGLPNDRFSAERPEGSISTLTIQRTEQRDSAMYRCASSLERTGDIQYFGAGTRLSVL.

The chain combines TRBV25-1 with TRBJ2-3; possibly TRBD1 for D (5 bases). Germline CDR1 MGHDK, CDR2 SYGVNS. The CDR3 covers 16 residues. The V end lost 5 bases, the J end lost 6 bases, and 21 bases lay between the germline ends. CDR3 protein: CASSPPGRALPDTQYF. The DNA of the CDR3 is TGTGCCAGCAGTCCCCCGGGCAGGGCTTTACCGGATACGCAGTATTTT.

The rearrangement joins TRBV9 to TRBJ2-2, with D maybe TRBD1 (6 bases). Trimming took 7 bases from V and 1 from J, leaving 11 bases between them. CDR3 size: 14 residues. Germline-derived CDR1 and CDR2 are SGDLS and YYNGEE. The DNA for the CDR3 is TGTGCCAGCGGATTGACAGGGAACACCGGGGAGCTGTTTTTT. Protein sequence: CASGLTGNTGELFF. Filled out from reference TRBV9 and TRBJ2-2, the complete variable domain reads DSGVTQTPKHLITATGQRVTLRCSPRSGDLSVYWYQQSLDQGLQFLIQYYNGEERAKGNILERFSAQQFPDLHSELNLSSLELGDSALYFCASGLTGNTGELFFGEGSRLTVL.

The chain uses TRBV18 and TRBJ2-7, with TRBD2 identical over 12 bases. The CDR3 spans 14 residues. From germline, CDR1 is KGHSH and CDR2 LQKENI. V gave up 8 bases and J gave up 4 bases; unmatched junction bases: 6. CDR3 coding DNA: TGTGCCAGCGCACGGACTAGCGGGGTTTACGAGCAGTACTTC. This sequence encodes CASARTSGVYEQYF.

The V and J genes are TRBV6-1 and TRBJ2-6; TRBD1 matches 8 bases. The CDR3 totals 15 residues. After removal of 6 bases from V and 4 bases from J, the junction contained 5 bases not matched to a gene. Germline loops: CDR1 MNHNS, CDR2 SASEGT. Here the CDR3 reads CASRRTGSGANVLTF. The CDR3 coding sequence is TGTGCCAGCAGACGGACAGGGTCCGGGGCCAACGTCCTGACTTTC.

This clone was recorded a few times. DNA of the CDR3: TGCAGCGTCCTGGCCTCGGAGGGGGGTGAGCAGTTCTTC. This sequence encodes CSVLASEGGEQFF. The chain links TRBV29-1 to TRBJ2-1; D is possibly TRBD1 or TRBD2 (6 bases each). Trimming pared 6 bases from V and 9 bases from J, leaving 18 bases between. The CDR3 contains 13 residues. Germline loops: CDR1 SQVTM, CDR2 ANQGSEA.

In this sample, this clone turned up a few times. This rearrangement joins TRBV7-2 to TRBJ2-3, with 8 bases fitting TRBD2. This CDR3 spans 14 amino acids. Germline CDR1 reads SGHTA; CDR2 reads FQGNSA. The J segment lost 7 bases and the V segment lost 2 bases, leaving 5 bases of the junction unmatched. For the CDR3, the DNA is TGTGCCAGCAGCTTAAGCGGGGGCACGAATACGCAGTATTTT. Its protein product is CASSLSGGTNTQYF. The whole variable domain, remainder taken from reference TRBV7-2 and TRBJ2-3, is GAGVSQSPSNKVTEKGKDVELRCDPISGHTALYWYRQSLGQGLEFLIYFQGNSAPDKSGLPSDRFSAERTGGSVSTLTIQRTQQEDSAVYLCASSLSGGTNTQYFGPGTRLTVL.